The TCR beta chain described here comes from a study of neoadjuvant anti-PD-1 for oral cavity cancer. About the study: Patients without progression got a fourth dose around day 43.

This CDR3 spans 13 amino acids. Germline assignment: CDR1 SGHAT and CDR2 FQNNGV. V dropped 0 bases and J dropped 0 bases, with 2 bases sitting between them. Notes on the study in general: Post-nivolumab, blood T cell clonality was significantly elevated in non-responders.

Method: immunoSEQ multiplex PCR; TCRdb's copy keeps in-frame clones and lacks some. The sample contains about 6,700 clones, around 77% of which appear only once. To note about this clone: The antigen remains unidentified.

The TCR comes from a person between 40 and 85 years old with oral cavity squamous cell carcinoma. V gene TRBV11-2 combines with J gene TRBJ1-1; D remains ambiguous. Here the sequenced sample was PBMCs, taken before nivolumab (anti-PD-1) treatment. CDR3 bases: TGTGCCAGCAGCTTAGATGTGAACACTGAAGCTTTCTTT. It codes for CASSLDVNTEAFF.